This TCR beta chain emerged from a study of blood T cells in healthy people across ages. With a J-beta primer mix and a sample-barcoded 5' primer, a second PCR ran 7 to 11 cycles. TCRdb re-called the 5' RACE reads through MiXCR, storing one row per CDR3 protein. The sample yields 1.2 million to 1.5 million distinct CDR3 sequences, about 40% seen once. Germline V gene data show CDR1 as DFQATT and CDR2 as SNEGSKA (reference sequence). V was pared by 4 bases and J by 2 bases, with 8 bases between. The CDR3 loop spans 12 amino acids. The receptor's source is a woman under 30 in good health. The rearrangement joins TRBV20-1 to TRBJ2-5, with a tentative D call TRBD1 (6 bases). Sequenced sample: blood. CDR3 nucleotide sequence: TGCAGTGCTAAGGGGGAACAAGAGACCCAGTACTTC. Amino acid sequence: CSAKGEQETQYF.